These 25 T cell receptor beta chains came from one sample sequenced in a study of blood T cell repertoires in COVID-19 (dated by TCRdb to 2018 to 2021). Library method: the immunoSEQ multiplex PCR assay. The immuneACCESS repertoire file appears here via TCRdb, limited to in-frame rearrangements. These files lack a portion of the clones; in checked studies, under half of the deficit traces to unresolved V genes, and the cause of the others is not known. The sample includes tens of thousands of clones, with 75% to 90% observed a single time. More than 15% of the sample comes from the top ten. Material: peripheral blood. Receptors were obtained from a human donor in a cohort sampled during active COVID-19.

This chain links TRBV20-1 with TRBJ2-5; 8 bases are shared with TRBD2. The CDR3 extends over 16 amino acids. Germline V gives CDR1 DFQATT, CDR2 SNEGSKA (reference sequence). Trimming cost V 3 bases and J 3 bases; bases outside gene matches: 12. The CDR3: CSASERGGPGEETQYF. The CDR3 DNA is TGCAGTGCTAGTGAACGCGGGGGGCCAGGCGAAGAGACCCAGTACTTC.

The table lists this clone with a count of one. The chain has TRBV6-2 or TRBV6-3 and TRBJ1-5; perhaps TRBD1 as D (5 bases). There are 15 residues in the CDR3. Germline-derived CDR1 and CDR2 are MNHEY and SVGEGT. V lost 4 bases to trimming and J lost 4 bases, with 14 bases between them. CDR3 amino acids: CASSSYGGGNQPQHF. For the CDR3, the DNA is TGTGCCAGCAGTTCCTACGGGGGAGGAAATCAGCCCCAGCATTTT.

The V and J genes are TRBV5-1 and TRBJ1-6, with a tentative D call TRBD1 (6 bases). The CDR3 spans 15 residues. Germline assignment: CDR1 SGHRS and CDR2 YFSETQ. V was cut by 2 bases and J by 5 bases, with 11 bases left in between. CDR3 DNA sequence: TGCGCCAGCAGCTTCAGGGGAACGGATAATTCACCCCTCCACTTT. Translation: CASSFRGTDNSPLHF. Based on the CDR3 plus reference TRBV5-1 and TRBJ1-6, the full variable domain is KAGVTQTPRYLIKTRGQQVTLSCSPISGHRSVSWYQQTPGQGLQFLFEYFSETQRNKGNFPGRFSGRQFSNSRSEMNVSTLELGDSALYLCASSFRGTDNSPLHFGNGTRLTVT.

This clone was observed a single time. The chain uses TRBV7-9 and TRBJ1-1; TRBD1 agrees at 7 bases. Germline V gene data show CDR1 as SEHNR and CDR2 as FQNEAQ (reference sequence). The V segment lost 8 bases and the J segment 1 base; nucleotides outside the gene matches: 7. The CDR3 runs to 14 residues. The CDR3 DNA reads as TGTGCCAGCGGCCTGGGACAGAAGAACACTGAAGCTTTCTTT. Encoded protein: CASGLGQKNTEAFF.

The chain's CDR3 is CASSEGSINEQYF. The DNA of the CDR3 is TGTGCCAGCAGTGAAGGCAGTATAAACGAGCAGTACTTC. V is TRBV2 and J is TRBJ2-7; no reliable D call. This CDR3 is 13 amino acids long. V lost 1 base, J lost 5 bases, and 9 bases lay in between. The germline V gene has CDR1 SNHLY and CDR2 FYNNEI. Based on the CDR3 plus reference TRBV2 and TRBJ2-7, the full variable domain is EPEVTQTPSHQVTQMGQEVILRCVPISNHLYFYWYRQILGQKVEFLVSFYNNEISEKSEIFDDQFSVERPDGSNFTLKIRSTKLEDSAMYFCASSEGSINEQYFGPGTRLTVT.

This clone was seen a single time. The chain uses TRBV7-6 and TRBJ1-4; 12 positions agree with TRBD1. After removal of 3 bases from V and 2 bases from J, the junction contained 7 bases not matched to a gene. Germline-derived CDR1 and CDR2 are SGHVS and FNYEAQ. The CDR3 contains 18 residues. CDR3 sequence reads: CASSFGTGGARTNEKLFF. In nucleotides, the CDR3 is TGTGCCAGCAGCTTTGGGACAGGGGGCGCGAGGACTAATGAAAAACTGTTTTTT. Combining the CDR3 with reference TRBV7-6 and TRBJ1-4 gives the whole variable domain GAGVSQSPRYKVTKRGQDVALRCDPISGHVSLYWYRQALGQGPEFLTYFNYEAQQDKSGLPNDRFSAERPEGSISTLTIQRTEQRDSAMYRCASSFGTGGARTNEKLFFGSGTQLSVL.

The CDR3 is CASSMTGGHTEAFF. As DNA, the CDR3 is TGTGCCAGCAGTATGACAGGGGGCCACACTGAAGCTTTCTTT. This chain joins TRBV2 and TRBJ1-1; 10 bases are shared with TRBD1. The CDR3 extends over 14 amino acids. Trimming took 5 bases from V and 3 from J; bases not matched to a gene: 3. Germline-derived CDR1 and CDR2 are SNHLY and FYNNEI. The variable domain in full, with the rest retrieved from reference TRBV2 and TRBJ1-1, is EPEVTQTPSHQVTQMGQEVILRCVPISNHLYFYWYRQILGQKVEFLVSFYNNEISEKSEIFDDQFSVERPDGSNFTLKIRSTKLEDSAMYFCASSMTGGHTEAFFGQGTRLTVV.

The chain links TRBV5-8 to TRBJ2-1; 7 bases are shared with TRBD1. This CDR3 is 18 amino acids long. Germline V gives CDR1 SGHTS, CDR2 YDEGEE. The V segment lost 3 bases and the J segment 2 bases; nucleotides outside the gene matches: 14. The CDR3 sequence is CASSWSAIGTETYNEQFF. The CDR3 coding sequence is TGTGCCAGCAGCTGGTCGGCCATCGGGACAGAAACCTACAATGAGCAGTTCTTC.

This chain links TRBV3-1 (or the pseudogene TRBV3-2) with TRBJ2-7, with 11 bases that match TRBD2. V lost 0 bases and J lost 9; bases outside the gene matches: 7. The germline V gene has CDR1 LGHDT and CDR2 YNNKEL (reference sequence). The CDR3 runs to 15 residues. CDR3 coding DNA: TGTGCCAGCAGCCAAGATATGCTAGCGGGAGGCTCGCAGTACTTC. It yields the protein CASSQDMLAGGSQYF.

This chain uses TRBV19 with TRBJ2-1; TRBD1 aligns across 8 bases. The ends lost 6 bases at V and 4 bases at J; junction bases unmatched: 8. This CDR3 comprises 15 residues. The germline V gene has CDR1 LNHDA and CDR2 SQIVND (reference sequence). This CDR3 reads CASSPGGARYNEQFF. The CDR3 DNA reads TGTGCCAGTAGCCCAGGGGGCGCACGGTACAATGAGCAGTTCTTC. Supplemented by reference TRBV19 and TRBJ2-1, the full variable domain reads DGGITQSPKYLFRKEGQNVTLSCEQNLNHDAMYWYRQDPGQGLRLIYYSQIVNDFQKGDIAEGYSVSREKKESFPLTVTSAQKNPTAFYLCASSPGGARYNEQFFGPGTRLTVL.

This clone was seen a handful of times. The chain uses TRBV20-1 and TRBJ2-7, with no clear D. The germline gives CDR1 DFQATT, CDR2 SNEGSKA (reference sequence). Trimming cost V 0 bases and J 3 bases, with 3 bases left between them. The CDR3 length is 11 residues. This CDR3 is CSARDNYEQYF. The DNA for the CDR3 is TGCAGTGCTAGAGATAACTACGAGCAGTACTTC.

The CDR3 nucleotides read TGCAGCGTTCAATCTGGCGGGACTGAAGCTTTCTTT. This encodes CSVQSGGTEAFF. The rearrangement joins TRBV29-1 to TRBJ1-1, with no clear D. This CDR3 has 12 residues. The V gene's germline CDR1 is SQVTM and CDR2 ANQGSEA. V dropped 5 bases and J dropped 5 bases, with 12 bases sitting between them.

The chain uses TRBV7-2 and TRBJ2-7, with TRBD2 matching 8 bases. Germline trimming cut 2 bases from V and 4 bases from J; bases unmatched to any gene: 10. This CDR3 comprises 16 residues. Germline CDR1 SGHTA, CDR2 FQGNSA. This CDR3 is CASSLRVTGGRYEQYF. CDR3 in DNA: TGTGCCAGCAGCTTACGGGTGACGGGGGGGCGGTACGAGCAGTACTTC. The full variable domain, in which reference TRBV7-2 and TRBJ2-7 provide the parts outside the CDR3, is GAGVSQSPSNKVTEKGKDVELRCDPISGHTALYWYRQSLGQGLEFLIYFQGNSAPDKSGLPSDRFSAERTGGSVSTLTIQRTQQEDSAVYLCASSLRVTGGRYEQYFGPGTRLTVT.

V usage is TRBV9 and J usage is TRBJ2-5, with D possibly being TRBD2 (5 bases). CDR3 length equals 15 residues. Germline V lookup: CDR1 SGDLS, CDR2 YYNGEE. The V and J ends lost 4 bases and 2 bases respectively, with 15 bases between them. The CDR3 region has the DNA TGTGCCAGCAGCAAAACCCCGGGGATACAAGAGACCCAGTACTTC. Its protein product is CASSKTPGIQETQYF.

The chain combines TRBV5-8 with TRBJ1-4; no firm D call. The V end was cut by 1 base, the J end by 8 bases, with 9 bases between. The CDR3 is 13 amino acids. In germline, CDR1 is SGHTS, CDR2 YDEGEE. CDR3 residues: CASSLRGGEKLFF. CDR3 nucleotides: TGTGCCAGCAGCTTGCGAGGAGGGGAAAAACTGTTTTTT.

V usage is TRBV5-1 and J usage is TRBJ2-7; D call uncertain. The CDR3 is made up of 15 amino acids. V dropped 4 bases and J dropped 2 bases, with 16 bases sitting between them. Germline assignment: CDR1 SGHRS and CDR2 YFSETQ. CDR3: CASSPEPLDPYEQYF. CDR3 in DNA: TGCGCCAGCAGCCCGGAGCCCCTGGATCCCTACGAGCAGTACTTC.

The CDR3 spells CAISDRGLDGYTF. The CDR3 DNA reads as TGTGCCATCAGTGACAGGGGCTTGGACGGCTACACCTTC. The chain recombines TRBV10-3 with TRBJ1-2; maybe TRBD1 (6 bases). The germline CDR1 and CDR2 sequences are ENHRY and SYGVKD. V was clipped by 3 bases and J by 8 bases, with 13 bases between them. The CDR3 is 13 amino acids.

This chain connects TRBV27 to TRBJ2-2; TRBD2 matches 8 bases. V shed 5 bases and J 7 bases; nucleotides not matched to a gene: 9. The CDR3 is 15 amino acids. Per germline, CDR1 MNHEY and CDR2 SMNVEV (reference sequence). In DNA form, the CDR3 reads TGTGCCAGCAGTCTGATAGCGGGGTCGGGCGGGGAGCTGTTTTTT. Translated: CASSLIAGSGGELFF.

The rearrangement links TRBV28 to TRBJ2-7; the D is unclear. V was trimmed by 2 bases and J by 0 bases, leaving 8 bases between them. Germline CDR1 and CDR2: MDHEN and SYDVKM. The CDR3 is made up of 14 amino acids. The CDR3 region has the DNA TGTGCCAGCAGTTTACCCCGGAGCTCCTACGAGCAGTACTTC. Protein product: CASSLPRSSYEQYF.

The CDR3 DNA sequence: TGCGCCAGCAGGGACAGCCAGGGGAACACTGAAGCTTTCTTT. Amino acid sequence: CASRDSQGNTEAFF. The J gene is TRBJ1-1, the V gene TRBV10-1, with D perhaps matching TRBD1 (6 bases). The CDR3 totals 14 residues. Trimming left V 6 bases short and J 1 base short, with 12 bases between. CDR1 is WNHNN and CDR2 is SYGVQD in the germline V gene (reference sequence).

The chain employs TRBV12-3 or TRBV12-4 and TRBJ1-1; D is unresolved. The CDR3 totals 13 residues. Trimming left V 6 bases short and J 7 bases short, with 15 bases between. CDR3 amino acids: CASRKAEGFEAFF. The CDR3 DNA sequence: TGTGCCAGCAGAAAGGCCGAGGGATTTGAAGCTTTCTTT.

The chain couples TRBV10-3 to TRBJ1-5; D remains unclear. V lost 4 bases to trimming and J lost 8 bases, with 9 bases between them. Germline CDR1 ENHRY, CDR2 SYGVKD. This CDR3 has 12 residues. The CDR3 nucleotides read TGTGCCATCAGTGCGGGTAGTGAGCCCCAGCATTTT. Protein: CAISAGSEPQHF.

The chain carries TRBV18 and TRBJ2-7; 10 nucleotides line up with TRBD2. Germline V gives CDR1 KGHSH, CDR2 LQKENI. V dropped 1 base and J dropped 6; count of bases not matched to a gene: 9. This CDR3 spans 16 amino acids. CDR3 in DNA: TGTGCCAGCTCACCACTCGAAGGCCTAGCGGGAGCCGAGCAGTACTTC. Residues: CASSPLEGLAGAEQYF.

This clone showed up just once. The chain has TRBV7-3 and TRBJ2-2, with 9 bases identical to TRBD1. V shed 5 bases, J shed 1 base, and the junction held 5 bases outside the gene matches. Germline V lookup: CDR1 SGHTA, CDR2 FQGTGA. CDR3 length: 16 amino acids. The CDR3 coding sequence is TGTGCCAGCAGCCAACCGGGACAGGGGAACACCGGGGAGCTGTTTTTT. Its translation: CASSQPGQGNTGELFF.

The gene calls are TRBV7-9 and TRBJ2-5; 7 positions match TRBD1. This CDR3 is built from 15 residues. V was clipped by 5 bases and J by 5 bases; unmatched bases: 11. Germline V gene data show CDR1 as SEHNR and CDR2 as FQNEAQ (reference sequence). CDR3 nucleotide sequence: TGTGCCAGCAGCCCCCCCGGGACAGCTTTGGAGACCCAGTACTTC. Amino acids: CASSPPGTALETQYF.